This T cell receptor (beta chain) was observed in a study of shared clonotypes between healthy human individuals. Across several immunoSEQ plates, the genomic DNA of each subset was split evenly. Method: immunoSEQ multiplex PCR; TCRdb's copy keeps in-frame clones and lacks some. Found here are 2 million to 2.5 million clones, just under 95% of them singletons; the top ten hold 0.37%. Only Caucasian adults living in Nashville, Tennessee served as donors. This TCR was recovered from a young man in good health. Some clones in this sample may be carry-over from other donors' samples. Sequencing was carried out using naive CD4+ T cells from PBMCs. Subset defined: CD45RA+ positively selected.

The CDR3 region is CASSFRAGLETQYF. CDR3 nucleotide sequence: TGTGCCAGCAGCTTCCGAGCGGGCCTTGAGACCCAGTACTTC. The chain employs TRBV7-2 and TRBJ2-5, with D tentatively TRBD2 (6 bases). V lost 3 bases and J 5 bases, leaving 13 bases between the germline ends. The length of the CDR3 is 14 residues. Germline CDR1 and CDR2: SGHTA and FQGNSA. Combining the CDR3 with reference TRBV7-2 and TRBJ2-5 gives the whole variable domain GAGVSQSPSNKVTEKGKDVELRCDPISGHTALYWYRQSLGQGLEFLIYFQGNSAPDKSGLPSDRFSAERTGGSVSTLTIQRTQQEDSAVYLCASSFRAGLETQYFGPGTRLLVL.